This T cell receptor (beta chain) stems from a study of OX40 agonist ivuxolimab in advanced cancers. The study's findings and limits: Within 6 weeks, CD4+ and CD8+ blood T cells expanded clonally at 0.1 to 3.0 mg/kg. On average, CD8+ T cells had more expanded clones than CD4+. Antigen specificity of clonally expanded peripheral T cells was not established. Certain nonresponding patients likewise had low normalized T-cell clonal expansion.

V lost 5 bases and J lost 0; bases outside the gene matches: 11. The CDR3 is made up of 19 amino acids. CDR1 and CDR2 from the germline V gene are MDHEN and SYDVKM. With regard to this clone: Its antigen is as yet unknown.

Data came from immunoSEQ multiplex PCR; TCRdb stores just in-frame clones and leaves some out. The sample consists of tens of thousands of clones, about 87% of them appearing once. Sequencing was performed on CD4+ or CD8+ T cells sorted from blood, taken in a trial of the OX40 agonist ivuxolimab. This chain connects TRBV28 to TRBJ2-3, with TRBD2 matching 13 bases. This clonotype originated in an adult with an advanced solid tumor such as melanoma, head and neck, liver or kidney cancer. The CDR3 DNA is TGTGCCAGCAGTACCCCGACTAGCGGGGGGTTGATTAGCACAGATACGCAGTATTTT. It codes for CASSTPTSGGLISTDTQYF.